This T cell receptor beta chain was sequenced during a study of T cell changes during pregnancy in multiple sclerosis. Assay: immunoSEQ multiplex PCR; the TCRdb copy retains only in-frame clones and omits some. The table has more than 75,000 clones, approximately 94% seen once. This CDR3 comprises 13 residues. With V trimmed by 7 bases and J by 7 bases, 6 bases remained unmatched. The germline V gene encodes CDR1 SGDLS and CDR2 YYNGEE. The origin of this receptor is a female donor with multiple sclerosis, enrolled in a pregnancy study. The chain has TRBV9 and TRBJ2-1; 9 bases are shared with TRBD2. This specimen consisted of peripheral blood, obtained in the third trimester of pregnancy. CDR3 sequence: CASGKRGVNEQFF. CDR3 nucleotide sequence: TGTGCCAGCGGGAAGCGGGGGGTAAATGAGCAGTTCTTC.